These T cell receptor beta chains were read from a single sample in a study of beta chain features in type 1 diabetes. Sequenced by immunoSEQ multiplex PCR; TCRdb stores in-frame clones only, minus some. The sample holds 130,000 to 150,000 clones, roughly 10% seen once. Input material: naive CD4+ T cells from blood. The origin of the receptors is a man in his late teens or twenties in good health. CDR3s include the opening cysteine and the closing phenylalanine or tryptophan. The order of the fields is V gene, J gene, CDR3 protein.

V gene: TRBV6-6
J gene: TRBJ2-4
CDR3 protein: CASSYSFGRAKNIQYF

V gene: TRBV7-2
J gene: TRBJ2-5
CDR3 protein: CASSLQSGGGETQYF

V gene: TRBV30
J gene: TRBJ1-2
CDR3 protein: CAWSVDYPYGYTF

V gene: TRBV11-2
J gene: TRBJ2-2
CDR3 protein: CASSRQGGNTGELFF

V gene: TRBV6-4
J gene: TRBJ1-2
CDR3 protein: CASSGAGTGGGGYTF

V gene: TRBV18
J gene: TRBJ2-1
CDR3 protein: CASSPSLAGNNEQFF

V gene: TRBV6-6
J gene: TRBJ2-5
CDR3 protein: CASSLRDRAQETQYF

V gene: TRBV5-4
J gene: TRBJ2-7
CDR3 protein: CASTVTSGGDYEQYF

V gene: TRBV4-3
J gene: TRBJ1-3
CDR3 protein: CASSQGGTGSSSGNTIYF

V gene: TRBV9
J gene: TRBJ2-7
CDR3 protein: CASSLGQGSYEQYF

V gene: TRBV5-4
J gene: TRBJ2-2
CDR3 protein: CASSSGINTGELFF

V gene: TRBV7-2
J gene: TRBJ2-1
CDR3 protein: CASSLNSGGPNEQFF

V gene: TRBV30
J gene: TRBJ1-1
CDR3 protein: CAWSLGGGGMNTEAFF

V gene: TRBV6-1
J gene: TRBJ1-5
CDR3 protein: CASSEGQGASNQPQHF

V gene: TRBV5-1
J gene: TRBJ1-4
CDR3 protein: CASSLGQGGKTNEKLFF

V gene: TRBV5-1
J gene: TRBJ2-2
CDR3 protein: CASSLTPGQGDGELFF

V gene: TRBV5-1
J gene: TRBJ2-7
CDR3 protein: CASRRDMNNEQYF

V gene: TRBV7-2
J gene: TRBJ2-5
CDR3 protein: CASSFTREETQYF

V gene: TRBV7-2
J gene: TRBJ2-7
CDR3 protein: CASSLAAFEQYF

V gene: TRBV6-1
J gene: TRBJ2-5
CDR3 protein: CASSGDLTKTKETQYF

V gene: TRBV28
J gene: TRBJ2-4
CDR3 protein: CASSLVGGSKNIQYF

V gene: TRBV10-3
J gene: TRBJ1-6
CDR3 protein: CAIKQGSSLDSPLHF

V gene: TRBV11-3
J gene: TRBJ2-2
CDR3 protein: CASSSGTGVAGELFF

V gene: TRBV4-3
J gene: TRBJ2-1
CDR3 protein: CASSHYGTASYNEQFF

V gene: TRBV5-4
J gene: TRBJ2-3
CDR3 protein: CASSLTLLSTDTQYF

V gene: TRBV29-1
J gene: TRBJ2-1
CDR3 protein: CSVTRFGNNEQFF

V gene: TRBV18
J gene: TRBJ2-5
CDR3 protein: CASSPTGDETQYF

V gene: TRBV7-9
J gene: TRBJ1-4
CDR3 protein: CASSLRQGNEKLFF

V gene: TRBV7-2
J gene: TRBJ1-3
CDR3 protein: CASSLVGAGNTIYF

V gene: TRBV7-2
J gene: TRBJ1-4
CDR3 protein: CASSLASTGGLFF

V gene: TRBV5-8
J gene: TRBJ2-7
CDR3 protein: CASSEGQGSGYEQYF

V gene: TRBV19
J gene: TRBJ2-2
CDR3 protein: CASSIYPGVLAGELFF

V gene: TRBV11-2
J gene: TRBJ1-1
CDR3 protein: CASSLAIGMDTEAFF

V gene: TRBV5-1
J gene: TRBJ1-5
CDR3 protein: CASSLEGYQPQHF

V gene: TRBV11-2
J gene: TRBJ2-5
CDR3 protein: CASSLGTSGGAVTQYF

V gene: TRBV18
J gene: TRBJ2-7
CDR3 protein: CASSPGQGVYEQYF

V gene: TRBV28
J gene: TRBJ1-2
CDR3 protein: CASSFRGAGNYGYTF

V gene: TRBV6-1
J gene: TRBJ1-2
CDR3 protein: CASSGGRGLYGYTF

V gene: TRBV5-1
J gene: TRBJ2-4
CDR3 protein: CASSSQLAGVNIQYF

V gene: TRBV4-1
J gene: TRBJ2-1
CDR3 protein: CASSFPDRGYNEQFF

V gene: TRBV5-8
J gene: TRBJ2-1
CDR3 protein: CASSSFRIGAYNEQFF

V gene: TRBV11-2
J gene: TRBJ1-1
CDR3 protein: CASRGGQQNTEAFF

V gene: TRBV25-1
J gene: TRBJ2-1
CDR3 protein: CASSESGGPYNEQFF

V gene: TRBV30
J gene: TRBJ2-1
CDR3 protein: CAWSPTGRRNEQFF

V gene: TRBV5-1
J gene: TRBJ1-2
CDR3 protein: CASSWGGTGDFNYGYTF

V gene: TRBV6-5
J gene: TRBJ2-7
CDR3 protein: CASTTGPYEQYF

V gene: TRBV19
J gene: TRBJ1-5
CDR3 protein: CASSLTTGDSNQPQHF